Listed below are T cell receptor beta chains from one sample, sequenced in a study of blood T cell repertoires in COVID-19. The protocol was immunoSEQ multiplex PCR, while the TCRdb copy is restricted to in-frame clones and leaves out a portion. The sample lists 300,000 or so clones, approximately 84% occurring once. Specimen: PBMCs or T cells enriched from blood (not recorded which). These receptors were obtained from a woman younger than 35 who had recovered from COVID-19. The CDR3 runs from the conserved cysteine through the conserved F or W. D genes are given only for firm matches. For some rows the clone size is stated as once, few or many, or as a class when expanded; others skip it.

d_call j_call v_call clone_size cdr3_aa cdr3_nt
- TRBJ2-7 TRBV12-3/TRBV12-4 - CASSWGDSYEQYF TGTGCCAGCAGTTGGGGGGACTCCTACGAGCAGTACTTC
- TRBJ1-5 TRBV30 - CAWSGQFNQPQHF TGTGCCTGGAGTGGGCAGTTCAATCAGCCCCAGCATTTT
TRBD1 TRBJ1-1 TRBV3-1/TRBV3-2 - CASSLTGPSTEAFF TGTGCCAGCAGCTTGACAGGGCCCTCCACTGAAGCTTTCTTT
TRBD1 TRBJ2-1 TRBV7-4 - CASSHMDRGMSSYNEQFF TGTGCCAGCAGCCATATGGACAGGGGGATGAGCTCCTACAATGAGCAGTTCTTC
TRBD1 TRBJ1-3 TRBV28 - CASRRQGVSGNTIYF TGTGCCAGCAGGCGACAGGGGGTTTCTGGAAACACCATATATTTT
- TRBJ2-3 TRBV2 - CASSGNRFQTDTQYF TGTGCCAGCAGTGGAAACAGGTTCCAGACAGATACGCAGTATTTT
- TRBJ2-3 TRBV19 - CASSMGDNTDTQYF TGTGCCAGTAGTATGGGGGACAACACAGATACGCAGTATTTT
- TRBJ2-7 TRBV18 - CASSRNRGEGYEQYF TGTGCCAGCTCACGCAACAGGGGGGAGGGCTACGAGCAGTACTTC
- TRBJ1-1 TRBV3-1/TRBV3-2 few CASSQDSDTEAFF TGTGCCAGCAGCCAAGACAGCGACACTGAAGCTTTCTTT
- TRBJ1-5 TRBV3-1/TRBV3-2 - CASSQFLDSNQPQHF TGTGCCAGCAGCCAATTTTTAGATAGCAATCAGCCCCAGCATTTT
TRBD2 TRBJ2-3 TRBV27 - CASSRLAGAGTDTQYF TGTGCCAGCTCACGACTAGCGGGAGCGGGGACAGATACGCAGTATTTT
- TRBJ1-6 TRBV11-2 - CASSFLENNSPLHF TGTGCCAGCAGCTTCTTAGAAAATAATTCACCCCTCCACTTT
TRBD2 TRBJ2-3 TRBV25-1 - CASSVRTGLEDTQYF TGTGCCAGCAGTGTCCGAACGGGACTAGAGGATACGCAGTATTTT
TRBD1 TRBJ1-5 TRBV28 - CASSFLDRAQPQHF TGTGCCAGCAGTTTCCTGGACAGGGCCCAGCCCCAGCATTTT
TRBD2 TRBJ2-7 TRBV3-1/TRBV3-2 - CASSQGGGQYF TGTGCCAGCAGCCAAGGGGGGGGGCAGTACTTC
- TRBJ2-3 TRBV27 - CASSLLGHSRRTDTQYF TGTGCCAGCAGTTTATTGGGACACTCCCGTCGGACAGATACGCAGTATTTT
TRBD1 TRBJ2-7 TRBV19 - CASSMDRGDTYEQYF TGTGCCAGTAGTATGGACAGGGGCGATACTTACGAGCAGTACTTC
- TRBJ2-3 TRBV7-9 - CASSLKGGTDTQYF TGTGCCAGCAGCTTAAAGGGGGGCACAGATACGCAGTATTTT
- TRBJ1-1 TRBV30 - CAWSTDSYTEAFF TGTGCCTGGAGTACTGACAGCTACACTGAAGCTTTCTTT
TRBD2 TRBJ2-2 TRBV5-1 - CASSLGRGLAGRLRTGELFF TGCGCCAGCAGCTTAGGCCGGGGGCTAGCGGGAAGGTTACGGACCGGGGAGCTGTTTTTT
- TRBJ1-2 TRBV18 - CASSPSSSGADGYTF TGTGCCAGCTCACCGAGCAGTTCAGGGGCAGATGGCTACACCTTC
- TRBJ1-2 TRBV15 - CATSRKEKGQIYYGYTF TGTGCCACCAGCAGAAAAGAGAAAGGACAGATCTACTATGGCTACACCTTC
TRBD1 TRBJ1-6 TRBV3-1/TRBV3-2 - CASSQDLTGGSSPLHF TGTGCCAGCAGCCAAGATCTGACAGGGGGCAGTTCACCCCTCCACTTT
- TRBJ1-2 TRBV7-3 - CASSLERGRGGYTF TGTGCCAGCAGCTTAGAGCGGGGGAGAGGCGGCTACACCTTC
- TRBJ2-7 TRBV2 - CASSPLWGDLYEQYF TGTGCCAGCAGTCCCCTTTGGGGCGACCTCTACGAGCAGTACTTC
- TRBJ1-4 TRBV19 - CASRQQGESEKLFF TGTGCCAGTAGACAACAGGGAGAGAGTGAAAAACTGTTTTTT
TRBD2 TRBJ2-2 TRBV7-9 - CASSWDVLAGTNTGELFF TGTGCCAGCAGCTGGGACGTACTAGCGGGAACGAACACCGGGGAGCTGTTTTTT
- TRBJ1-6 TRBV30 - CAWSVSVSSYNSPLHF TGTGCCTGGAGTGTATCTGTGAGCTCCTATAATTCACCCCTCCACTTT
TRBD2 TRBJ2-7 TRBV6-5 once CASSYSVLAGGFEQYF TGTGCCAGCAGTTACTCGGTTCTAGCGGGAGGGTTCGAGCAGTACTTC
- TRBJ1-1 TRBV3-1/TRBV3-2 - CASSQGGPDTEAFF TGTGCCAGCAGCCAAGGAGGTCCGGACACTGAAGCTTTCTTT
TRBD1 TRBJ1-1 TRBV11-2 few CASSFGAGGLNTEAFF TGTGCCAGCAGCTTTGGGGCAGGGGGCTTGAACACTGAAGCTTTCTTT
- TRBJ2-7 TRBV7-9 - CASSLSRVPYEQYF TGTGCCAGCAGCTTATCCAGGGTGCCGTACGAGCAGTACTTC
TRBD1 TRBJ1-1 TRBV6-5 - CASSYSMGQGNTEAFF TGTGCCAGCAGTTACTCGATGGGACAGGGAAACACTGAAGCTTTCTTT
- TRBJ1-4 TRBV28 - CASSSLLQGWEKLFF TGTGCCAGCAGTTCCCTCTTACAGGGCTGGGAAAAACTGTTTTTT
TRBD1 TRBJ1-5 TRBV30 - CAWRGQGAGQPQHF TGTGCCTGGAGGGGACAGGGGGCAGGTCAGCCCCAGCATTTT
- TRBJ2-7 TRBV7-5 - CVRSPPLAPSYEQYF TGTGTCAGAAGCCCCCCACTAGCCCCATCCTACGAGCAGTACTTC
TRBD1 TRBJ1-1 TRBV4-1 - CASSQRGQGVTEAFF TGCGCCAGCAGCCAACGGGGACAGGGGGTCACTGAAGCTTTCTTT
TRBD2 TRBJ2-7 TRBV19 - CASSRLAGDHEQYF TGTGCCAGTAGTAGACTAGCGGGAGACCACGAGCAGTACTTC
- TRBJ1-1 TRBV6-5 - CASSYDWPNTEAFF TGTGCCAGCAGTTACGATTGGCCGAACACTGAAGCTTTCTTT
TRBD2 TRBJ2-1 TRBV9 - CASSVGRLAGLGEQFF TGTGCCAGCAGCGTAGGGCGGCTAGCGGGGCTGGGTGAGCAGTTCTTC
TRBD1 TRBJ1-2 TRBV6-5 - CASTGTGNGYTF TGTGCCAGCACCGGGACAGGAAATGGCTACACCTTC
TRBD2 TRBJ2-1 TRBV24-1 - CAAGDSGRAGEQFF TGTGCCGCCGGTGATAGCGGGAGGGCCGGTGAGCAGTTCTTC
TRBD1 TRBJ1-5 TRBV5-6 few CASSLRDRGNQPQHF TGTGCCAGCAGCTTGCGGGACAGGGGCAATCAGCCCCAGCATTTT
- TRBJ2-7 TRBV5-1 - CASSNTGKTIDEQYF TGCGCCAGCAGTAACACCGGGAAAACCATCGACGAGCAGTACTTC
TRBD1 TRBJ2-2 TRBV18 - CASLTGRGTGELFF TGTGCCAGCTTGACAGGGCGAGGGACCGGGGAGCTGTTTTTT
- TRBJ1-6 TRBV30 - CAWSVLAVSSPLHF TGTGCCTGGAGTGTATTGGCAGTATCTTCACCCCTCCACTTT
TRBD1 TRBJ2-7 TRBV10-2 - CASSVDRASEQYF TGCGCCAGCAGCGTGGACAGGGCGAGCGAGCAGTACTTC
- TRBJ1-1 TRBV5-6 - CASSAGTGTEAFF TGTGCCAGCAGCGCGGGGACCGGCACTGAAGCTTTCTTT
TRBD1 TRBJ1-6 TRBV6-5 - CASSSGQGVNSPLHF TGTGCCAGCAGTTCGGGACAGGGCGTTAATTCACCCCTCCACTTT
TRBD1 TRBJ1-4 TRBV9 once CASSDSRSTGGREKLFF TGTGCCAGCAGCGACAGCCGTTCGACAGGGGGAAGGGAAAAACTGTTTTTT